This record concerns one T cell receptor beta chain sequence. This specimen comes from a study of T cell changes during pregnancy in multiple sclerosis. V shed 7 bases and J shed 1 base, with 11 bases lying between them. Germline V gene lookup returns CDR1 LNHDA and CDR2 SQIVND (reference sequence). This CDR3 region has 14 residues. Profiled with immunoSEQ multiplex PCR; TCRdb holds only in-frame clones, not every one. Of about 79,000 clones listed, around nine tenths are singletons. Here the sequenced sample was CD4+ T cells from peripheral blood mononuclear cells, taken in the second trimester of pregnancy. The TCR sequence derives from a female donor with multiple sclerosis, enrolled in a pregnancy study. The chain couples TRBV19 to TRBJ2-1; D is uncertain. CDR3 loop: CASTPGGSYNEQFF. The CDR3, as DNA: TGTGCCAGTACTCCCGGCGGTTCCTACAATGAGCAGTTCTTC.